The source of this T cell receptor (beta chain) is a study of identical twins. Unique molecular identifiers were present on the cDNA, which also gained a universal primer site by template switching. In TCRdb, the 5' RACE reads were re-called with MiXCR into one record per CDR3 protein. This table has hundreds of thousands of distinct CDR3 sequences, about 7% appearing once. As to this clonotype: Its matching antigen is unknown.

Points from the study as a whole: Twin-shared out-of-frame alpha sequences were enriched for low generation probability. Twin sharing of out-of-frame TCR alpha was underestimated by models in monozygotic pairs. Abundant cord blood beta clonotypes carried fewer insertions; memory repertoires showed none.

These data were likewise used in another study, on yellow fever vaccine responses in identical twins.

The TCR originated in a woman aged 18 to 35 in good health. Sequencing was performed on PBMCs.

CDR3 protein: CASSLWGRGAYNEQFF. CDR3 DNA: TGTGCCAGCAGTTTATGGGGGCGGGGAGCCTACAATGAGCAGTTCTTC. The gene calls are TRBV27 and TRBJ2-1; D might be TRBD1 or TRBD2, each matching 6 bases. This CDR3 comprises 16 residues. The germline CDR1 and CDR2 sequences are MNHEY and SMNVEV (reference sequence). Trimming stripped 1 base from V and 2 bases from J, with 12 bases between.